Listed below are T cell receptor beta chains from one sample, sequenced in a study of regulatory T cells in long-lasting Graves disease. Each CDR3 protein gets one entry after TCRdb re-called the multiplex PCR reads with MiXCR. The sample shows hundreds of thousands of distinct CDR3 sequences, around 15% of them seen only once. Sequenced here: peripheral blood mononuclear cells (PBMCs), sampled at new diagnosis, from a patient treated with antithyroid drugs. The receptor set was obtained from a female donor with Graves disease. Both conserved end residues are part of each CDR3. D genes are given only for firm matches. Clone size, where shown, is once, few, many, or a class for clones that have expanded.

clone size: few
D gene: TRBD1
J gene: TRBJ1-2
V gene: TRBV27
CDR3 DNA: TGTGCCAGCAGTCCGGGACAGTTTAACTATGGCTACACCTTC
CDR3 protein: CASSPGQFNYGYTF

clone size: many
D gene: TRBD2
J gene: TRBJ2-3
V gene: TRBV5-1
CDR3 DNA: TGCGCCAGCAGCTTGGTCAGCGGGGGACGAGGAACAGATACGCAGTATTTT
CDR3 protein: CASSLVSGGRGTDTQYF

clone size: many
D gene: NA
J gene: TRBJ1-5
V gene: TRBV27
CDR3 DNA: TGTGCCAGCAGTCTTAGGGACACCAATCAGCCCCAGCATTTT
CDR3 protein: CASSLRDTNQPQHF

clone size: many
D gene: TRBD2
J gene: TRBJ2-1
V gene: TRBV6-1
CDR3 DNA: TGTGCCAGCAGTGAAGAGGCGCTAGCGGGGACAGTTTATGAGCAGTTCTTC
CDR3 protein: CASSEEALAGTVYEQFF

clone size: few
D gene: NA
J gene: TRBJ1-1
V gene: TRBV10-2
CDR3 DNA: TGCGCCAGCAGTGAGTCCTGGACATCCTCCCCTGAAGCTTTCTTT
CDR3 protein: CASSESWTSSPEAFF

clone size: many
D gene: TRBD1
J gene: TRBJ1-5
V gene: TRBV28
CDR3 DNA: TGTGCCAGCAGCCTCCTGGGACAGTACAATCAGCCCCAGCATTTT
CDR3 protein: CASSLLGQYNQPQHF

clone size: many
D gene: TRBD1
J gene: TRBJ2-7
V gene: TRBV27
CDR3 DNA: TGTGCCAGCAGTCGTATGACAGGGGGCGAGCAGTACTTC
CDR3 protein: CASSRMTGGEQYF

clone size: many
D gene: TRBD2
J gene: TRBJ2-2
V gene: TRBV10-3
CDR3 DNA: TGTGCCATCAGTGAGCGACTAGCGGGAGGGACGAACACCGGGGAGCTGTTTTTT
CDR3 protein: CAISERLAGGTNTGELFF

clone size: many
D gene: NA
J gene: TRBJ2-2
V gene: TRBV7-2
CDR3 DNA: TGTGCCAGCAGCTTAGTATCCGCCGGGGAGCTGTTTTTT
CDR3 protein: CASSLVSAGELFF

clone size: many
D gene: NA
J gene: TRBJ2-1
V gene: TRBV11-2
CDR3 DNA: TGTGCCAGCAGGCCTTTGGCGGGTATATACAATGAGCAGTTCTTC
CDR3 protein: CASRPLAGIYNEQFF

clone size: NA
D gene: NA
J gene: TRBJ1-2
V gene: TRBV2
CDR3 DNA: TGTGCCAGCAGTCCGGAAACCGCCCATGGCTACACCTTC
CDR3 protein: CASSPETAHGYTF

clone size: NA
D gene: NA
J gene: TRBJ2-3
V gene: TRBV5-1
CDR3 DNA: TGCGCCAGCAGCTACCGAGAGGGTGGCGATACGCAGTATTTT
CDR3 protein: CASSYREGGDTQYF

clone size: many
D gene: TRBD2
J gene: TRBJ2-7
V gene: TRBV6-1
CDR3 DNA: TGTGCCAGCAGTGAAGATAGACTAGCGGGTTTTCGCGAGTACTTC
CDR3 protein: CASSEDRLAGFREYF

clone size: many
D gene: TRBD2
J gene: TRBJ2-1
V gene: TRBV12-3/TRBV12-4
CDR3 DNA: TGTGCCAGCACCGGGACTAGCGGGAGCCCCAATGAGCAGTTCTTC
CDR3 protein: CASTGTSGSPNEQFF

clone size: many
D gene: TRBD2
J gene: TRBJ2-1
V gene: TRBV3-1
CDR3 DNA: TGTGCCAGCAGCCCGGGGACTAGAATCTTCAATGAGCAGTTCTTC
CDR3 protein: CASSPGTRIFNEQFF

clone size: many
D gene: TRBD2
J gene: TRBJ2-1
V gene: TRBV9
CDR3 DNA: TGTGCCAGCAGCGCCGGGACTAGCGGGGACAATGAGCAGTTCTTC
CDR3 protein: CASSAGTSGDNEQFF

clone size: many
D gene: NA
J gene: TRBJ1-1
V gene: TRBV19
CDR3 DNA: TGTGCCAGTAAACATCTCGGGCAGGGCGGTACTGAAGCTTTCTTT
CDR3 protein: CASKHLGQGGTEAFF

clone size: NA
D gene: TRBD2
J gene: TRBJ2-2
V gene: TRBV6-5
CDR3 DNA: TGTGCCAGCAGTTATCCCAGCGGGAGGGCCTTAACCGGGGAGCTGTTTTTT
CDR3 protein: CASSYPSGRALTGELFF

clone size: many
D gene: TRBD2
J gene: TRBJ2-2
V gene: TRBV12-3/TRBV12-4
CDR3 DNA: TGTGCCAGCAAGGGACTAGCGGGAGGGCCGGACACCGGGGAGCTGTTTTTT
CDR3 protein: CASKGLAGGPDTGELFF

clone size: NA
D gene: TRBD2
J gene: TRBJ2-1
V gene: TRBV6-1
CDR3 DNA: TGTGCCAGCAGTGACGGGACTAGCGGGAGGGGCAATGAGCAGTTCTTC
CDR3 protein: CASSDGTSGRGNEQFF